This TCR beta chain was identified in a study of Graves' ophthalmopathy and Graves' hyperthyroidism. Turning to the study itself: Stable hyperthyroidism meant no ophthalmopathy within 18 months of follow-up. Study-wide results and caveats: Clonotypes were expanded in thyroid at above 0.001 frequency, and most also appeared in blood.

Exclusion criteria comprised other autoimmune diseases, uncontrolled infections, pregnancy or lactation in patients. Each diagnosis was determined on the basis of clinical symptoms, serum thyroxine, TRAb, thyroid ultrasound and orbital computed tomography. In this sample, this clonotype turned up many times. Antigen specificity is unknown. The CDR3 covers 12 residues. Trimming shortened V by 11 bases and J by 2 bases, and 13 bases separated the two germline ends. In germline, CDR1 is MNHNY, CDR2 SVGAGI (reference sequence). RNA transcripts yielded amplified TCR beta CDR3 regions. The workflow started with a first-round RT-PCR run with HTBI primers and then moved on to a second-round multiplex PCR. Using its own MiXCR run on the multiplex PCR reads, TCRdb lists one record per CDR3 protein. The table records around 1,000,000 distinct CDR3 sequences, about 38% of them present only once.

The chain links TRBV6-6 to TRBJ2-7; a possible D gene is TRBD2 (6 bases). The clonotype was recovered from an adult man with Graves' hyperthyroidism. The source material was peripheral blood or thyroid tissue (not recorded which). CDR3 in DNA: TGTGCCGGACGGGACTGTCCCTACGAGCAGTACTTC. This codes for CAGRDCPYEQYF.